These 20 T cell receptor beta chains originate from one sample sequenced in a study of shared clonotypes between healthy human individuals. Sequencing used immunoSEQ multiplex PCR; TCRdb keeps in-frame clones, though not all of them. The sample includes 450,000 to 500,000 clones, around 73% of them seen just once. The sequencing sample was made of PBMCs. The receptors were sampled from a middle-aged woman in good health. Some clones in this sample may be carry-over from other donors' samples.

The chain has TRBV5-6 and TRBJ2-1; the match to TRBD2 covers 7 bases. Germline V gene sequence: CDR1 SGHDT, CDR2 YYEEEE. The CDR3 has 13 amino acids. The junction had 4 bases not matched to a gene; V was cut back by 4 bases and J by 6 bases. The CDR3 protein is CASSQAGPNEQFF. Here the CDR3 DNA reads TGTGCCAGCAGCCAAGCGGGACCCAATGAGCAGTTCTTC.

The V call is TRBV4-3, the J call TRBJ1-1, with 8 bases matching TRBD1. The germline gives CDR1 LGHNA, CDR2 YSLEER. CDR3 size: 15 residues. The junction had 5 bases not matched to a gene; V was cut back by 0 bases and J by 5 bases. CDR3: CASSQDIRGQTEAFF. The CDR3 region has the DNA TGCGCCAGCAGCCAAGATATCAGGGGGCAAACTGAAGCTTTCTTT.

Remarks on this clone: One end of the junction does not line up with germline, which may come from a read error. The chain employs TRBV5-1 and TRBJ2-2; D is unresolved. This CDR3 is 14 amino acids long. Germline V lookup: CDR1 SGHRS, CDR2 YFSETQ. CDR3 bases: TGTGCCAGCAGCTTGGAAGTTAACACCGGGGAGCTGTTTTTT. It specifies CASSLEVNTGELFF. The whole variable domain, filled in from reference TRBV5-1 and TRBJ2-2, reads KAGVTQTPRYLIKTRGQQVTLSCSPISGHRSVSWYQQTPGQGLQFLFEYFSETQRNKGNFPGRFSGRQFSNSRSEMNVSTLELGDSALYLCASSLEVNTGELFFGEGSRLTVL.

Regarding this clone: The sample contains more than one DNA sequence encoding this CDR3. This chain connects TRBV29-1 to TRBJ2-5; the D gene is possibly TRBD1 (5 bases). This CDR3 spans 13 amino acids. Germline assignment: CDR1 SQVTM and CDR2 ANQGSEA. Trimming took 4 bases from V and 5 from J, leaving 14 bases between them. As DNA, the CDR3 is TGCAGCGTTGGTTCCGCAGGGTGGGAGACCCAGTACTTC. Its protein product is CSVGSAGWETQYF.

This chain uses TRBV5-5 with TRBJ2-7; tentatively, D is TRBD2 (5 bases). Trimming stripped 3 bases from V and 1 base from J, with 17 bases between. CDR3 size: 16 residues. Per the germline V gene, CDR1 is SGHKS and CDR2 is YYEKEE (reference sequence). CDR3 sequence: CASSWEPSSISYEQYF. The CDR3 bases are TGTGCCAGCAGCTGGGAGCCTTCCTCTATTTCCTACGAGCAGTACTTC.

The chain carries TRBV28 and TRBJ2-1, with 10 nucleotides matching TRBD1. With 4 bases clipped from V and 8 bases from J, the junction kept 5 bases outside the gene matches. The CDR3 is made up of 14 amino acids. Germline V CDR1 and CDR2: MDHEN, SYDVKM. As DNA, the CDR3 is TGTGCCAGCAGTTCCGGGACAGGGGTATATGAGCAGTTCTTC. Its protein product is CASSSGTGVYEQFF.

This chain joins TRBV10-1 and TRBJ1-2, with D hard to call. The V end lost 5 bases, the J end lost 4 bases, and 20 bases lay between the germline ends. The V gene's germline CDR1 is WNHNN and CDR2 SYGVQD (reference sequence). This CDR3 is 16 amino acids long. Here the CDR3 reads CASSCIASRKTYGYTF. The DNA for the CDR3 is TGCGCCAGCAGTTGCATCGCATCGCGAAAGACCTATGGCTACACCTTC.

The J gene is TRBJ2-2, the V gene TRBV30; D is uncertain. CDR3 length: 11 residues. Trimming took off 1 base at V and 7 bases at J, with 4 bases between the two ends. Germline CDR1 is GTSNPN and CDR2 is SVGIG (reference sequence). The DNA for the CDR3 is TGTGCCTGGAGTGGAGTCGGGGAGCTGTTTTTT. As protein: CAWSGVGELFF.

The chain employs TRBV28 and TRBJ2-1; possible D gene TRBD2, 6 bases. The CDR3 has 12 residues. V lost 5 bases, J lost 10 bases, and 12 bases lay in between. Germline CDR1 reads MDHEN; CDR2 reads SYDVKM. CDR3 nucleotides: TGTGCCAGCAGTCCGGGGGAATGGGAGCAGTTCTTC. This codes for CASSPGEWEQFF.

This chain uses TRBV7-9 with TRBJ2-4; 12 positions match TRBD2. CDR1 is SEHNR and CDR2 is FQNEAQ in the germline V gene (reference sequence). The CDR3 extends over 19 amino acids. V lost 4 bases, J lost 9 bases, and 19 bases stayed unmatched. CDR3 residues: CASSSPFLASGRAGGIQYF. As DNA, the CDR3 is TGTGCCAGCAGCTCCCCCTTTTTGGCTAGCGGGAGGGCCGGGGGCATTCAGTACTTC.

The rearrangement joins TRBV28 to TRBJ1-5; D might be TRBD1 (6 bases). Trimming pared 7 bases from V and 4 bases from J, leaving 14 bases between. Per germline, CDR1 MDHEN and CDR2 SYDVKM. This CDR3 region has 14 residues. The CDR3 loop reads CASTHQGINQPQHF. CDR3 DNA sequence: TGTGCCAGCACCCATCAGGGGATAAATCAGCCCCAGCATTTT.

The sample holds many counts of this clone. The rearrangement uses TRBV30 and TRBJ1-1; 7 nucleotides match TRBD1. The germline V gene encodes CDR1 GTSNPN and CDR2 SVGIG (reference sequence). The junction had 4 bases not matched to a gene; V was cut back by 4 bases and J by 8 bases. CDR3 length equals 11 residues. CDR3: CAWNGRGEAFF. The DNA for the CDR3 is TGTGCCTGGAACGGCAGGGGGGAAGCTTTCTTT.

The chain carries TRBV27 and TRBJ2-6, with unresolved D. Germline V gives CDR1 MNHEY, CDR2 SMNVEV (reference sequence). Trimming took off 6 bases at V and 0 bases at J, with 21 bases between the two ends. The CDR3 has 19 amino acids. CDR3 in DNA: TGTGCCAGCAGCCACCTTGCCCCCGGCAGCCTCTCTGGGGCCAACGTCCTGACTTTC. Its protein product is CASSHLAPGSLSGANVLTF. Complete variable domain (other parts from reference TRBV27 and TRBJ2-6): EAQVTQNPRYLITVTGKKLTVTCSQNMNHEYMSWYRQDPGLGLRQIYYSMNVEVTDKGDVPEGYKVSRKEKRNFPLILESPSPNQTSLYFCASSHLAPGSLSGANVLTFGAGSRLTVL.

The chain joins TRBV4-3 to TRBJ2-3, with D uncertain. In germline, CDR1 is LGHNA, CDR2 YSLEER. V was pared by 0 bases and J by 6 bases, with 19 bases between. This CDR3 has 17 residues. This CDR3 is CASSQDFSQRSWDTQYF. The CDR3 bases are TGCGCCAGCAGCCAAGATTTCTCTCAGAGGTCCTGGGATACGCAGTATTTT.

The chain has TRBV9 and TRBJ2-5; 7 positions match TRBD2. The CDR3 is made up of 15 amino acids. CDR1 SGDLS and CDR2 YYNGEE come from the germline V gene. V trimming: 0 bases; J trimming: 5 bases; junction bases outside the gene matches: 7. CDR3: CASSVVGGGRETQYF. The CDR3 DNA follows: TGTGCCAGCAGCGTAGTCGGGGGAGGGCGGGAGACCCAGTACTTC.

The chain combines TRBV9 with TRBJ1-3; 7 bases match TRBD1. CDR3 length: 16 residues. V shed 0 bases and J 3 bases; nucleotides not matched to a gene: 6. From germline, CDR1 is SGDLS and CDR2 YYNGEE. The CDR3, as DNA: TGTGCCAGCAGCGTAGAGGAGGGGGCCCTTGGAAACACCATATATTTT. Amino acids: CASSVEEGALGNTIYF.

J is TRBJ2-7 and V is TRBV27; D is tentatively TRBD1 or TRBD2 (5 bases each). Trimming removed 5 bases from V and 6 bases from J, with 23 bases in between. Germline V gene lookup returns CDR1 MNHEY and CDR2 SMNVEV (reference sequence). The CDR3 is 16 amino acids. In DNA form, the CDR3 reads TGTGCCAGCAGTCAAAGGGTATCAGGACAAGGAGGCGAGCAGTACTTC. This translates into CASSQRVSGQGGEQYF.

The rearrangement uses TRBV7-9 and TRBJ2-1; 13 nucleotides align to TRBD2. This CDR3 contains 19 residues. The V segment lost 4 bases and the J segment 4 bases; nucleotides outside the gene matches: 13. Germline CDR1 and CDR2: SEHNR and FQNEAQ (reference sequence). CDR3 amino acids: CASSYPAHGLAGVYNEQFF. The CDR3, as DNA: TGTGCCAGCAGCTACCCGGCCCATGGACTAGCGGGAGTTTACAATGAGCAGTTCTTC.

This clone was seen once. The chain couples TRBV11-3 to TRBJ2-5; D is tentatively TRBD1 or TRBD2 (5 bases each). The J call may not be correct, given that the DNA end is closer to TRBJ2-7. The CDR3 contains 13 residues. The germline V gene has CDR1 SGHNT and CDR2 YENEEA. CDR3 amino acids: CASSSGAAGEQYF. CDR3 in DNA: TGTGCCAGCAGCTCCGGGGCGGCTGGCGAGCAGTACTTC.

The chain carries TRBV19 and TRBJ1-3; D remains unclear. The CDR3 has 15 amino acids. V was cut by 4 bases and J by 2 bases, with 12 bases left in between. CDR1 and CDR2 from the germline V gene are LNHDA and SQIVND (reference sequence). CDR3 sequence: CASSTSDIPGNTIYF. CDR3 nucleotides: TGTGCCAGTAGTACAAGCGACATTCCTGGAAACACCATATATTTT.